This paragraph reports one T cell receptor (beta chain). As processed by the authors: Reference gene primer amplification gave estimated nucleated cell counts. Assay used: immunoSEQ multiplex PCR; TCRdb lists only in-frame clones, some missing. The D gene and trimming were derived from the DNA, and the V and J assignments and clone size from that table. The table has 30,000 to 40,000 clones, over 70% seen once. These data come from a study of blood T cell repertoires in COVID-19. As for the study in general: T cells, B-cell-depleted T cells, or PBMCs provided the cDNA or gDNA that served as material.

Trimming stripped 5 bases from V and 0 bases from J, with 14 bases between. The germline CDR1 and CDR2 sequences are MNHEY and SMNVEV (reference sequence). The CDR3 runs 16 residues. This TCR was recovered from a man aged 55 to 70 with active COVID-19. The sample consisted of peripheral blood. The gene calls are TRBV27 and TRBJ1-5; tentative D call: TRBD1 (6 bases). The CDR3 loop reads CASSPRTGNSNQPQHF. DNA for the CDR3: TGTGCCAGCAGTCCGCGAACAGGGAATAGCAATCAGCCCCAGCATTTT.